The clone carrying this TCR beta chain was seen a few times. Authors' processing steps: By means of reference gene primer amplification, nucleated cell counts were estimated. Sequencing used immunoSEQ multiplex PCR; TCRdb keeps in-frame clones, though not all of them. V, J and clone size derive from that table, while D and trimming were established from the DNA sequence. The table lists about 100,000 clones, less than 75% of them singletons. Germline CDR1 and CDR2: MNHEY and SVGAGI. The CDR3 is 13 amino acids. V lost 6 bases to trimming and J lost 5 bases; unmatched junction nucleotides: 5. The sample belongs to a study of blood T cell repertoires in COVID-19. About the research overall: COVID-19 samples, acute and convalescent, were from the United States, Italy and Spain. The cDNA or gDNA used as material had been derived from T cells, B-cell-depleted T cells, or PBMCs.

The V call is TRBV6-5, the J call TRBJ1-1; the match to TRBD1 covers 8 bases. The receptor was derived from a woman between 40 and 55 years old with acute or convalescent COVID-19. The sample comprised peripheral blood. CDR3 region: CASRTGDWTEAFF. CDR3 nucleotide sequence: TGTGCCAGCAGGACAGGGGACTGGACTGAAGCTTTCTTT.